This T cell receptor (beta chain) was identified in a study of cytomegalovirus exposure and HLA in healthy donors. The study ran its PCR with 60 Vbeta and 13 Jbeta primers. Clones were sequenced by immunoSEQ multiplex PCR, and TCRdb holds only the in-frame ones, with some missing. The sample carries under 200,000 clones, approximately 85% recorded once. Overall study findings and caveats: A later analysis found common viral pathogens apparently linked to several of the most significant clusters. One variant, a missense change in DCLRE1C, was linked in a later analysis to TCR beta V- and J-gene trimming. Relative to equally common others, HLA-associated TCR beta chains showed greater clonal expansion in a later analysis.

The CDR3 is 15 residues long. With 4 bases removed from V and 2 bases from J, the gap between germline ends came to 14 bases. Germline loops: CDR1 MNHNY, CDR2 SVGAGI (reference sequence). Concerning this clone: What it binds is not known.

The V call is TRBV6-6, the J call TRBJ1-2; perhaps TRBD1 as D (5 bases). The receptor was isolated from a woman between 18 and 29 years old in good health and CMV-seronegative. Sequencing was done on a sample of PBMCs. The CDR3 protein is CASSSFSGGNYGYTF. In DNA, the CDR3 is TGTGCCAGCAGTTCATTCTCGGGGGGGAACTATGGCTACACCTTC.